This T cell receptor (beta chain) was recovered during a study of cytomegalovirus exposure and HLA in healthy donors. General study results and limits: Segments of the TCR beta V type were, in most cases, productive about 90% or about 30% of the time in an earlier analysis. When analyzed later, a missense DCLRE1C variant was found to be linked to TCR beta V- and J-gene trimming.

A multiplex PCR was run with 60 Vbeta primers and 13 Jbeta primers. TCRdb's table, derived via immunoSEQ multiplex PCR, lists solely in-frame clones and lacks some. The specimen's table records 55,000 to 85,000 clones. V was clipped by 3 bases and J by 0 bases; unmatched bases: 8. This CDR3 is 17 amino acids long. Germline V gene sequence: CDR1 SGDLS, CDR2 YYNGEE. With regard to this clone: Its antigen is as yet unknown.

The receptor was derived from a female donor in good health and CMV-seropositive. The sequenced material came from PBMCs. The gene calls are TRBV9 and TRBJ1-4; 7 nucleotides match TRBD1. The CDR3 sequence is CASSGGRGSATNEKLFF. CDR3 coding DNA: TGTGCCAGCAGCGGGGGCAGGGGGAGTGCAACTAATGAAAAACTGTTTTTT.